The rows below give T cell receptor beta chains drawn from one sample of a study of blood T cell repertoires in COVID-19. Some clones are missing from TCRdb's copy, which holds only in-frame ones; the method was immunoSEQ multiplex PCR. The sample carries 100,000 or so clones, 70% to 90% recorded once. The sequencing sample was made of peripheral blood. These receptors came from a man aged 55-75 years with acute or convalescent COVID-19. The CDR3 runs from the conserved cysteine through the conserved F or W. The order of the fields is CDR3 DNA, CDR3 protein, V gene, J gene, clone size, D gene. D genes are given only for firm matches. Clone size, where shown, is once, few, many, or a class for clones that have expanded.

cdr3_nt: TGTGCCAGCAGTTCCCTGGGGAGACCCCAGCATTTT; cdr3_aa: CASSSLGRPQHF; v_call: TRBV27; j_call: TRBJ1-5; clone_size: NA; d_call: NA
cdr3_nt: TGTGCCAGCAGCTTATGCAGGGGGCAGGGTCAGCCCCAGCATTTT; cdr3_aa: CASSLCRGQGQPQHF; v_call: TRBV11-3; j_call: TRBJ1-5; clone_size: NA; d_call: TRBD1
cdr3_nt: TGCGCCAGCAGCCAAGAGAGTTCAGGGATACGCTCTGGAAACACCATATATTTT; cdr3_aa: CASSQESSGIRSGNTIYF; v_call: TRBV4-1; j_call: TRBJ1-3; clone_size: NA; d_call: NA
cdr3_nt: TGTGCCAGCAGAAACAGGGGAAGGTTGGCAGCTTTCTTT; cdr3_aa: CASRNRGRLAAFF; v_call: TRBV6-5; j_call: TRBJ1-1; clone_size: few; d_call: TRBD1
cdr3_nt: TGTGCCAGCAGTGGGCGGGGGGACATTCAGTACTTC; cdr3_aa: CASSGRGDIQYF; v_call: TRBV2; j_call: TRBJ2-4; clone_size: NA; d_call: TRBD2
cdr3_nt: TGTGCCAGTAGTACCGGGACAGTAATTGGAAACACCATATATTTT; cdr3_aa: CASSTGTVIGNTIYF; v_call: TRBV19; j_call: TRBJ1-3; clone_size: NA; d_call: TRBD1
cdr3_nt: TGTGCCAGCAGTTACTCAACAGTGGCCCAGTACTTC; cdr3_aa: CASSYSTVAQYF; v_call: TRBV6-6; j_call: TRBJ2-5; clone_size: NA; d_call: NA
cdr3_nt: TGTGCCAGCAGTGGATTACCGACAGGAAGACCCTACGAGCAGTACTTC; cdr3_aa: CASSGLPTGRPYEQYF; v_call: TRBV6-2/TRBV6-3; j_call: TRBJ2-7; clone_size: NA; d_call: NA
cdr3_nt: TGTGCCTCGATGACAGGGCGGACTGAAGCTTTCTTT; cdr3_aa: CASMTGRTEAFF; v_call: TRBV30; j_call: TRBJ1-1; clone_size: NA; d_call: TRBD1
cdr3_nt: TGTGCCAGCTCACCAAGCGGAGCGGGTGGCTACACCTTC; cdr3_aa: CASSPSGAGGYTF; v_call: TRBV18; j_call: TRBJ1-2; clone_size: NA; d_call: NA
cdr3_nt: TGTGCCAGCAGTACAATAAATCAGCCCCAGCATTTT; cdr3_aa: CASSTINQPQHF; v_call: TRBV6-5; j_call: TRBJ1-5; clone_size: NA; d_call: NA
cdr3_nt: TGTGCCTGGAGTCAGGGGAAGGGTAATTCACCCCTCCACTTT; cdr3_aa: CAWSQGKGNSPLHF; v_call: TRBV30; j_call: TRBJ1-6; clone_size: NA; d_call: NA
cdr3_nt: TGTGCCACCAGCAGAGATCGGGGAAAAGGGAGCACAGATACGCAGTATTTT; cdr3_aa: CATSRDRGKGSTDTQYF; v_call: TRBV15; j_call: TRBJ2-3; clone_size: NA; d_call: NA
cdr3_nt: TGTGCCAGCACCACCGGGACAACCTTGAACACCGGGGAGCTGTTTTTT; cdr3_aa: CASTTGTTLNTGELFF; v_call: TRBV2; j_call: TRBJ2-2; clone_size: NA; d_call: NA
cdr3_nt: TGTGCCAGTAGTATAGCGAGCGGGTATGGCTACACCTTC; cdr3_aa: CASSIASGYGYTF; v_call: TRBV19; j_call: TRBJ1-2; clone_size: NA; d_call: NA